This TCR beta chain stems from a study of T cell responses to AZD1222 COVID-19 vaccine (TCRdb year 2021). In the study overall: AZD1222 recipients given second doses at about 4 weeks or at about 12 weeks were pooled, since spike-specific TCR depth and breadth were not found to differ between the two schedules. Trial participants were enrolled by age into subgroups of 18-55, 56-69 and 70-plus years, and roughly 150, 30 and 60 TCR-sequenced participants, respectively, were included in these subgroups. TCR sequencing was performed for 230 to 250 trial participants, of whom some 200 were given two doses of AZD1222 and 26 were given two doses of MenACWY control vaccine.

The CDR3 regions of human TCRbeta chains were analyzed by immunosequencing. In the authors' own workflow: Repertoire TCRs were checked for matches against a reference library of SARS-CoV-2-specific TCRs that had been generated using the MIRA antigen-specificity platform. Breadth was defined as the fraction of unique TCRs that were SARS-CoV-2-associated, and depth was defined as the fraction of total T cells that were SARS-CoV-2-associated. Using the MIRA data, each spike-specific TCR was mapped to the spike region that the TCR reacts to and placed in a CD4 or CD8 class. Log10-transformed breadth and depth values were compared by one-way ANOVA with Sidak's multiple comparisons tests. In TCRdb, the immuneACCESS table is reduced to in-frame sequences with V and J assigned. These tables do not hold every clone; where another copy was compared, an unresolved V gene accounts for under half, and the others remain unexplained. V and J calls and clone size are as listed in that table; D and trimming were resolved from the DNA. The sample yields about 260,000 clones; 80% to 95% were counted once. The ten largest clones take up approximately 0.52% of the sample.

What this sample's time point label stands for: baseline before first vaccination. Vaccinee samples came from UK trials COV001 and COV002, including a single-blind randomized controlled phase 2/3 trial of AZD1222 (ChAdOx1 nCoV-19) in healthy adults. Trial participant PBMC samples were collected at day 0 and day 28 after the second dose for TCRbeta chain sequencing. What the work shows at the level of the full study, not this receptor alone: Epitopes outside the regions mutated in the B.1.351 and B.1.1.7 variants were reportedly recognized by nearly half of the unique spike-specific TCRs. In the small 56-69-year group, the increase in depth fell short of significance, most likely because of low power. Because no samples from the day 14 peak response were available, repertoires could be characterized only after the peak T cell response. The vaccine-associated CD4 TCRs covered the entire spike protein, and the dominant responses fell in regions 160-218 and 743-854. Participants were mostly white British and included more females than males, and it was suggested by the authors that clonal diversity may have been underestimated. After two AZD1222 doses, both the breadth and the depth of spike-specific TCRs were significantly higher than at day 0 and than in MenACWY recipients. Conclusions about previously exposed vaccinees were limited because only a handful of AZD1222 recipients were SARS-CoV-2 seropositive at baseline.

As concerns this clone: No antigen is known for it. No qualities accompany the bases; no much larger clone lies one base away.

Relative to germline, V is missing 10 bases and J is missing 3 bases, with 8 bases of the junction outside any gene match. CDR3 length: 15 amino acids, cysteine to phenylalanine. The entry retains the CDR3 DNA only, 45 bases that are in frame from base 1. The germline V gene (reference sequence) specifies LNHDA as CDR1 and SQIVND as CDR2. This clonotype was obtained from an adult in good health. The chain uses TRBV19 and TRBJ2-7, with 14 bases matching TRBD2. Sequencing was performed on peripheral blood, taken on day 0 of AZD1222 vaccination. The nucleotide sequence reads TGTGCCACCACCGGGACTAGCGGGGGACTCTACGAGCAGTACTTC. This codes for CATTGTSGGLYEQYF.